The present T cell receptor (beta chain) was sequenced within a study of blood T cell repertoires in COVID-19. The wider study: Acute and convalescent COVID-19 specimens originated in the United States, Italy and Spain.

The method was immunoSEQ multiplex PCR; TCRdb's version includes in-frame clones alone and lacks a portion of them. Of around 150,000 clones in the sample, 65% to 85% were seen once. After removal of 7 bases from V and 4 bases from J, the junction contained 10 bases not matched to a gene. CDR1 and CDR2 (germline): GTSNPN, SVGIG (reference sequence). The CDR3 covers 14 residues. The sequencing sample was made of PBMCs or T cells enriched from blood (not recorded which). This receptor was identified in a woman aged 55-69 years who had recovered from COVID-19. The gene calls are TRBV30 and TRBJ2-4; TRBD2 matches 7 bases. This chain's CDR3 is CALEVTSAKNIQYF. The CDR3 DNA follows: TGTGCCTTGGAAGTCACTAGCGCGAAAAACATTCAGTACTTC.